Listed below are T cell receptor beta chains from one sample, sequenced in a study of T-cell reconstitution after alpha-beta-depleted transplantation in children. MiXCR, run by TCRdb on the PCR reads, gives a single entry per CDR3 protein. The top ten clones hold about 30% of a sample with roughly 48,000 distinct CDR3 sequences, approximately 6% of them seen once. Here the sequenced sample was PBMCs, mostly from graft donor cells, taken 60 days after TCRalphabeta/CD19-depleted stem cell transplant. The receptors originated from a female patient aged 2 to 10 who had a stem cell transplant for aplastic anemia, so the T cells may come from the graft donor. Both conserved end residues are trimmed from each CDR3. D genes are given only for firm matches. Clone sizes are given selectively: once, few, many, or a class where the clone is expanded.

j_call | v_call | d_call | clone_size | cdr3_aa
TRBJ2-5 | TRBV20-1 | TRBD2 | many | SARRWEGGKTQY
TRBJ2-7 | TRBV11-2 | - | - | ASSISGLPAYEQY
TRBJ1-1 | TRBV4-2 | - | many | ASSHIQGGIEAF
TRBJ2-5 | TRBV7-6 | TRBD2 | - | ASSSGTSGGGHQY
TRBJ1-2 | TRBV6-6 | - | many | ASSYFGGTGDGYT
TRBJ1-5 | TRBV18 | - | - | ASSPGQGADQPQH
TRBJ2-1 | TRBV5-1 | - | many | ASSSRQPPSYNEQF
TRBJ2-2 | TRBV7-9 | - | many | ASSFIGTGELF
TRBJ1-1 | TRBV2 | - | many | ASSKEMNTEAF
TRBJ2-3 | TRBV5-1 | - | - | ASSYSGRLSFTDTQY
TRBJ2-3 | TRBV15 | TRBD2 | many | ATSRDSGEEGTDTQY
TRBJ2-1 | TRBV5-1 | TRBD1 | many | ASSLGQGEYNEQF
TRBJ2-5 | TRBV11-2 | - | - | ASSFMGLRTKETQY
TRBJ2-1 | TRBV5-5 | TRBD2 | many | ASSLGRGEF
TRBJ1-4 | TRBV5-1 | - | many | ASSLEAREKLF
TRBJ2-2 | TRBV24-1 | - | many | ATSELAPGGELF
TRBJ1-5 | TRBV20-1 | TRBD1 | many | SAHKWGRQGGQPQH
TRBJ2-3 | TRBV6-5 | - | many | ASRDSTDTQY
TRBJ1-5 | TRBV4-1 | - | many | ASSQVTDSNQPQH
TRBJ2-7 | TRBV7-2 | TRBD2 | many | ASSLVGSGGHEQY
TRBJ2-7 | TRBV11-2 | TRBD2 | - | ASSLVWTSGTYEQY
TRBJ2-5 | TRBV24-1 | TRBD2 | many | ATSDFLAGVGETQY
TRBJ2-7 | TRBV28 | - | many | ASSPTGTHSYEQY
TRBJ2-5 | TRBV6-1 | TRBD2 | many | ASSEGSAGSQY
TRBJ2-3 | TRBV12-3/TRBV12-4 | TRBD2 | - | ASSPLEGLAGGSTDTQY
TRBJ2-5 | TRBV15 | TRBD2 | many | ATSRGGRRPGEETQY
TRBJ2-3 | TRBV9 | TRBD1 | many | ASSVGWDRGQGDTQY
TRBJ2-5 | TRBV5-1 | TRBD2 | - | ASQIAGAGQETQY
TRBJ2-7 | TRBV9 | - | few | ASSPWDHLWEQY
TRBJ2-1 | TRBV10-3 | - | many | AISGDNEQF
TRBJ2-7 | TRBV27 | TRBD1 | many | ASSLSYRGLEQY
TRBJ1-1 | TRBV28 | - | few | ASRVEHPNTEAF
TRBJ2-3 | TRBV6-6 | TRBD2 | many | ASSYSKTSGGPSRGTDTQY
TRBJ2-5 | TRBV7-8 | - | few | ASSLDSWETQY
TRBJ2-1 | TRBV5-1 | - | many | ASSQGPSGPYNEQF
TRBJ2-1 | TRBV12-3/TRBV12-4 | - | many | ASSRTARAYEQF
TRBJ2-2 | TRBV15 | - | many | ATRTNTGELF
TRBJ2-7 | TRBV7-9 | - | many | ASSYGFGVGRYEQY
TRBJ2-7 | TRBV12-3/TRBV12-4 | - | many | ASSLLAGTYEQY
TRBJ2-7 | TRBV23-1 | - | - | ASSQRRGRFYEQY
TRBJ1-5 | TRBV6-2/TRBV6-3 | TRBD1 | many | ASSFTGVGNQPQH
TRBJ2-3 | TRBV2 | - | - | ASSEWVGEVDTQY